The 17 T cell receptor beta chains given below trace back to one sample, sequenced in a study of T cell repertoires in cytomegalovirus infection. TCRdb redid the calling of the reads with MiXCR, one entry per CDR3 protein. Seen here are hundreds of thousands of distinct CDR3 sequences, 35% to 45% observed once, and the top ten hold around 3%. The sequencing input was PBMCs. The receptors here all came from a human donor in good health (CMV status not recorded). Some clones in this sample may be carry-over from other donors' samples.

Comments on this clonotype: A much larger clone differs by one base, so this may be a read error. The final CDR3 position lacks the conserved phenylalanine or tryptophan, pointing to a likely read error. This chain connects TRBV12-3 or TRBV12-4 to TRBJ2-2, with D unresolved. The CDR3 sequence is 13 residues long. V was cut by 6 bases and J by 5 bases, with 10 bases left in between. The CDR3 spells CASSPSRTGELFC. CDR3 DNA sequence: TGTGCCAGCAGCCCTAGTAGGACCGGGGAGCTGTTTTGT.

This rearrangement joins TRBV28 to TRBJ1-2; 7 positions match TRBD1. The CDR3 is 15 residues long. Per germline, CDR1 MDHEN and CDR2 SYDVKM. Unmatched junction bases numbered 12, after V lost 6 bases and J lost 5 bases. The CDR3 is CASRTGTARWYGYTF. The CDR3, as DNA: TGTGCCAGCAGGACAGGGACGGCTCGTTGGTATGGCTACACCTTC.

The chain is built from TRBV5-1 and TRBJ2-7; 8 bases are a match to TRBD1. There are 14 residues in the CDR3. Germline V CDR1 and CDR2: SGHRS, YFSETQ. V shed 4 bases, J shed 6 bases, and the junction held 9 bases outside the gene matches. The DNA of the CDR3 is TGCGCCAGCAGCGATCAGACAGGGGTCGGCGAGCAGTACTTC. It specifies CASSDQTGVGEQYF.

This clonotype has only a few counts. The chain employs TRBV12-3 or TRBV12-4 and TRBJ2-3; D is possibly TRBD1 or TRBD2 (5 bases each). The CDR3 is made up of 16 amino acids. V dropped 3 bases and J dropped 6 bases, with 19 bases sitting between them. Written as DNA, the CDR3 is TGTGCCAGCAGTTTGCCCGGGGCCCCTTATCGTGATACGCAGTATTTT. It specifies CASSLPGAPYRDTQYF.

The J gene is TRBJ2-1, the V gene TRBV5-1; the match to TRBD2 covers 11 bases. The CDR3 length is 19 residues. V was clipped by 5 bases and J by 0 bases; unmatched bases: 13. Germline CDR1 is SGHRS and CDR2 is YFSETQ. The CDR3 DNA reads TGCGCCAGCAGTGGTATAGTAGCGGGAGGGAAGAGCTCCTACAATGAGCAGTTCTTC. Residues: CASSGIVAGGKSSYNEQFF. Drawing the rest from reference TRBV5-1 and TRBJ2-1, the complete variable domain is KAGVTQTPRYLIKTRGQQVTLSCSPISGHRSVSWYQQTPGQGLQFLFEYFSETQRNKGNFPGRFSGRQFSNSRSEMNVSTLELGDSALYLCASSGIVAGGKSSYNEQFFGPGTRLTVL.

The chain uses TRBV2 and TRBJ2-2; 8 positions agree with TRBD1. This CDR3 contains 15 residues. The V gene's germline CDR1 is SNHLY and CDR2 FYNNEI. V shed 10 bases and J 6 bases; nucleotides not matched to a gene: 13. As DNA, the CDR3 is TGTGCCACCAAGAACCCGGCGACAGGGGCCGGGGAGCTGTTTTTT. Amino acid sequence: CATKNPATGAGELFF.

There are many counts of this clonotype. V is TRBV7-8 and J is TRBJ2-1; 9 nucleotides match TRBD2. Germline V gene data show CDR1 as SGHVS and CDR2 as FQNEAQ. Losses at the gene ends were 1 base for V and 7 bases for J; bases not matched to a gene: 14. The CDR3 covers 18 residues. The CDR3 sequence is CASSLDPSLAGFGNEQFF. The CDR3 DNA is TGTGCCAGCAGCTTAGACCCCTCTCTAGCGGGGTTCGGAAATGAGCAGTTCTTC. The full variable domain, rest sourced from reference TRBV7-8 and TRBJ2-1, is GAGVSQSPRYKVAKRGQDVALRCDPISGHVSLFWYQQALGQGPEFLTYFQNEAQLDKSGLPSDRFFAERPEGSVSTLKIQRTQQEDSAVYLCASSLDPSLAGFGNEQFFGPGTRLTVL.

As regards this clonotype: Possible read error: a much larger clone is one base away. The chain carries TRBV7-2 and TRBJ1-3; TRBD1 agrees at 7 bases. Germline V CDR1 and CDR2: SGHTA, FQGNSA. The CDR3 is made up of 16 amino acids. The V and J ends lost 7 bases and 0 bases, in that order; junction bases with no gene match: 9. The CDR3 reads CASTQPGQCSGNTIYF. DNA for the CDR3: TGTGCCAGCACCCAGCCGGGACAGTGCTCTGGAAACACCATATATTTT.

The rearrangement joins TRBV4-2 to TRBJ1-2, with 10 bases lining up with TRBD1. Germline-derived CDR1 and CDR2 are LGHNA and YNFKEQ. V lost 0 bases and J lost 0; bases outside the gene matches: 4. The CDR3 runs to 17 residues. The CDR3 here is CASSQDGQGGTNYGYTF. The CDR3 DNA follows: TGTGCCAGCAGCCAAGATGGACAGGGGGGGACTAACTATGGCTACACCTTC.

This clonotype showed up many times. V and J are TRBV28 and TRBJ2-7; 7 nucleotides match TRBD2. CDR1 is MDHEN, CDR2 SYDVKM, per germline. The J segment lost 2 bases and the V segment lost 4 bases, leaving 5 bases of the junction unmatched. CDR3 length: 14 residues. The CDR3 DNA reads as TGTGCCAGCAGTTGGGGGGGTCAGACCTACGAGCAGTACTTC. Encoded protein: CASSWGGQTYEQYF.

The table lists this clonotype with many counts. The junction and the germline gene differ at one end; a read error may be behind it. The chain carries TRBV7-7 and TRBJ2-2; TRBD1 or TRBD2 may be the D gene (5 bases each). The CDR3 runs 14 residues. Germline CDR1 and CDR2: SSHAT and FNYEAQ (reference sequence). The CDR3, as DNA: TGTGCTAGCAGTATGAGGGGGAACACCGGGGAGCTGTTTTTT. Translating it yields CASSMRGNTGELFF. The full variable domain, completed using reference TRBV7-7 and TRBJ2-2, is GAGVSQSPRYKVTKRGQDVTLRCDPISSHATLYWYQQALGQGPEFLTYFNYEAQPDKSGLPSDRFSAERPEGSISTLTIQRTEQRDSAMYRCASSMRGNTGELFFGEGSRLTVL.

CDR3 bases: TGTGCCAGTAGTAGACTAGCGGGAGTTGGCGGGGAGCTGTTTTTT. Protein product: CASSRLAGVGGELFF. This chain connects TRBV19 to TRBJ2-2, with 12 bases aligning to TRBD2. Germline trimming cut 4 bases from V and 7 bases from J; bases unmatched to any gene: 4. Germline V gene data show CDR1 as LNHDA and CDR2 as SQIVND (reference sequence). The CDR3 covers 15 residues.

The genes are TRBV5-3 and TRBJ1-2; D perhaps matches TRBD1 (5 bases). TRBV5-3 is given ORF status, its function remaining uncertain. This CDR3 is 13 amino acids long. Trimming pared 8 bases from V and 7 bases from J, leaving 18 bases between. CDR3 region: CASSLGEVFGYTF. CDR3 nucleotide sequence: TGTGCCAGCAGCCTAGGGGAAGTCTTTGGCTACACCTTC.

The J gene is TRBJ1-2, the V gene TRBV5-6, with D tentatively TRBD1 (6 bases). The germline V gene has CDR1 SGHDT and CDR2 YYEEEE. The length of the CDR3 is 15 residues. V lost 4 bases to trimming and J lost 7 bases, with 20 bases between them. CDR3 nucleotides: TGTGCCAGCAGCGCCAACAGGGCCCGAGGGCTTGGCTACACCTTC. Translated, it gives CASSANRARGLGYTF.

This clonotype was recorded at least ten times. The CDR3 loop reads CASSFSAYEQYF. CDR3 nucleotides: TGTGCCAGCAGCTTTAGTGCTTACGAGCAGTACTTC. The V and J genes are TRBV28 and TRBJ2-7, with D uncertain. V lost 6 bases, J lost 4 bases, and 10 bases lay in between. Germline V gene lookup returns CDR1 MDHEN and CDR2 SYDVKM. The CDR3 length is 12 residues. Full variable domain (missing parts from reference TRBV28 and TRBJ2-7): DVKVTQSSRYLVKRTGEKVFLECVQDMDHENMFWYRQDPGLGLRLIYFSYDVKMKEKGDIPEGYSVSREKKERFSLILESASTNQTSMYLCASSFSAYEQYFGPGTRLTVT.

This clonotype was seen a few times. This rearrangement joins TRBV6-1 to TRBJ2-1; TRBD2 aligns across 9 bases. CDR3 size: 18 residues. Trimming took 5 bases from V and 2 from J; bases not matched to a gene: 13. Germline CDR1 MNHNS, CDR2 SASEGT. In DNA, the CDR3 is TGTGCCAGCAGTTCACAGCGGGAGGCCCAAGTAACCTACAATGAGCAGTTCTTC. This codes for CASSSQREAQVTYNEQFF.

The chain recombines TRBV4-1 with TRBJ2-3; 10 nucleotides match TRBD2. The germline V gene has CDR1 MGHRA and CDR2 YSYEKL. This CDR3 comprises 14 residues. The V and J ends lost 6 bases and 6 bases, in that order; junction bases with no gene match: 6. The CDR3 DNA reads as TGCGCCAGCAGTGCTAGCGGGAGCGTGGATACGCAGTATTTT. Its translation: CASSASGSVDTQYF.